This T cell receptor beta chain was found in a study of control samples from healthy donors and cancer patients. Assay: immunoSEQ multiplex PCR; the TCRdb copy retains only in-frame clones and omits some. This sample has under 200,000 clones, with over 85% found just once. With 0 bases removed from V and 14 bases from J, the gap between germline ends came to 14 bases. CDR1 SGDLS and CDR2 YYNGEE come from the germline V gene. The CDR3 consists of 12 residues. This chain joins TRBV9 and TRBJ1-2; maybe TRBD1 (5 bases). The source is a middle-aged woman in good health. The specimen sequenced was blood. As DNA, the CDR3 is TGTGCCAGCAGCGTAGGGGCAGGGCCGAGGACCTTC. It codes for CASSVGAGPRTF.